The rows below give T cell receptor beta chains drawn from one sample of a study of blood T cell repertoires in COVID-19. The protocol was immunoSEQ multiplex PCR, while the TCRdb copy is restricted to in-frame clones and leaves out a portion. The sample carries about 470,000 clones, around 90% recorded once. Material for sequencing was PBMCs or T cells enriched from blood (not recorded which). Receptors originate from a woman in her late teens or twenties who had recovered from COVID-19. CDR3s include the opening cysteine and the closing phenylalanine or tryptophan. Fields, in order: clone size, J gene, D gene, V gene, CDR3 DNA, CDR3 protein. A D gene is named only where the DNA matches it firmly. Not every row has a clone size; where given, it reads once, few, many or a size class.

clone_size: NA
j_call: TRBJ1-1
d_call: TRBD1
v_call: TRBV18
cdr3_nt: TGTGCCAGCTCACCCAGCGCGGACAGGCACGCTTTCTTT
cdr3_aa: CASSPSADRHAFF

clone_size: once
j_call: TRBJ1-3
d_call: NA
v_call: TRBV2
cdr3_nt: TGTGCCAGCTCCGTCCTCGGCTCTGGAAACACCATATATTTT
cdr3_aa: CASSVLGSGNTIYF

clone_size: NA
j_call: TRBJ2-3
d_call: TRBD2
v_call: TRBV5-6
cdr3_nt: TGTGCCAGCAGCTTTCCTAGCGGGGGCACAGATACGCAGTATTTT
cdr3_aa: CASSFPSGGTDTQYF

clone_size: NA
j_call: TRBJ1-5
d_call: NA
v_call: TRBV3-1/TRBV3-2
cdr3_nt: TGTGCCAGCAGCCAAGAAGATCCATTTAGGCAGGGCTTTCAGCCCCAGCATTTT
cdr3_aa: CASSQEDPFRQGFQPQHF

clone_size: few
j_call: TRBJ2-7
d_call: NA
v_call: TRBV2
cdr3_nt: TGTGCCAGCAGTGAGGGGAGGGGGAAGGGCGAGCAGTACTTC
cdr3_aa: CASSEGRGKGEQYF

clone_size: once
j_call: TRBJ1-1
d_call: TRBD1
v_call: TRBV3-1/TRBV3-2
cdr3_nt: TGTGCCAGCAGCCCCTTCCGACAGGGATTGAACACTGAAGCTTTCTTT
cdr3_aa: CASSPFRQGLNTEAFF

clone_size: few
j_call: TRBJ1-6
d_call: NA
v_call: TRBV12-3/TRBV12-4
cdr3_nt: TGTGCCAGCAGTTTGGGGGGATCACCCCTCCACTTT
cdr3_aa: CASSLGGSPLHF

clone_size: NA
j_call: TRBJ2-2
d_call: NA
v_call: TRBV10-3
cdr3_nt: TGTGCCTACGCCGGCGAGCCTGGGCGGAACACCGGGGAGCTGTTTTTT
cdr3_aa: CAYAGEPGRNTGELFF

clone_size: NA
j_call: TRBJ1-3
d_call: NA
v_call: TRBV7-2
cdr3_nt: TGTGCCAGCAGCTTAGGGCTTTCTGGAAACACCATATATTTT
cdr3_aa: CASSLGLSGNTIYF

clone_size: NA
j_call: TRBJ2-7
d_call: TRBD1
v_call: TRBV18
cdr3_nt: TGTGCCAGCTCACCCATTTCCGGGACAGAGTTACCCTACGAGCAGTACTTC
cdr3_aa: CASSPISGTELPYEQYF

clone_size: NA
j_call: TRBJ2-2
d_call: NA
v_call: TRBV30
cdr3_nt: TGTGCCTGGACCCCCAAGGAGCGGAACACCGGGGAGCTGTTTTTT
cdr3_aa: CAWTPKERNTGELFF

clone_size: NA
j_call: TRBJ1-5
d_call: NA
v_call: TRBV12-3/TRBV12-4
cdr3_nt: TGTGCCAGCACCCCTGAGAGCAATCAGCCCCAGCATTTT
cdr3_aa: CASTPESNQPQHF

clone_size: few
j_call: TRBJ1-2
d_call: NA
v_call: TRBV5-1
cdr3_nt: TGCGCCAGCAGCTTGGGGACACAGGTTAACTATGGCTACACCTTC
cdr3_aa: CASSLGTQVNYGYTF

clone_size: NA
j_call: TRBJ1-1
d_call: NA
v_call: TRBV12-3/TRBV12-4
cdr3_nt: TGTGCCAGCAGTTTATGGCAGGAAGCTTTCTTT
cdr3_aa: CASSLWQEAFF

clone_size: NA
j_call: TRBJ1-2
d_call: NA
v_call: TRBV6-5
cdr3_nt: TGTGCCAGCAGTTCTGAACTGAACTATGGCTACACCTTC
cdr3_aa: CASSSELNYGYTF

clone_size: NA
j_call: TRBJ1-5
d_call: NA
v_call: TRBV19
cdr3_nt: TGTGCCAGTACATCGGGGGATTATCAGCCCCAGCATTTT
cdr3_aa: CASTSGDYQPQHF